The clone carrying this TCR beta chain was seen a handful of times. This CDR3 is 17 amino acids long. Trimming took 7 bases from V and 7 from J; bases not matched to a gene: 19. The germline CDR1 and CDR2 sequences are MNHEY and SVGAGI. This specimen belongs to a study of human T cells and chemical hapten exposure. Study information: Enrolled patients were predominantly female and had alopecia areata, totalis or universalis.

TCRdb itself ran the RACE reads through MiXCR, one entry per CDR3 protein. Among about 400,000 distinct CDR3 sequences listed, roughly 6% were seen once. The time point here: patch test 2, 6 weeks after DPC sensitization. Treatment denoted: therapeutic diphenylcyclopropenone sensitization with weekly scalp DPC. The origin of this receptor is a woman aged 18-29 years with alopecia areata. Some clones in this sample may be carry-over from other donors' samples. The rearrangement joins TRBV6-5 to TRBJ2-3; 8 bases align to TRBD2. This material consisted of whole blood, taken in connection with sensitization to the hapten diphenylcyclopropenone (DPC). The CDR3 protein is CASTRDSGGAEGYTQYF. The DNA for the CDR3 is TGTGCCAGCACCAGAGACTCCGGGGGGGCCGAAGGATATACGCAGTATTTT.